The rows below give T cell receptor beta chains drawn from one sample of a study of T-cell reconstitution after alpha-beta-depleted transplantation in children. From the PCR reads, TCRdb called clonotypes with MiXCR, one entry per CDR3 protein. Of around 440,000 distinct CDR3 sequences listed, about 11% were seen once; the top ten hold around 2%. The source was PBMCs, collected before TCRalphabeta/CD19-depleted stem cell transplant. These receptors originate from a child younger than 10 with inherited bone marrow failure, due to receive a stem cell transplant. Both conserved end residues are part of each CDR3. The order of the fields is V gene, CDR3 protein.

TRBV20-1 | CSAFRSWEGGYEQYF
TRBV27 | CASSSLSLGQGPYEQYF
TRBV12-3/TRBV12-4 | CASSLDGGSPNTGELFF
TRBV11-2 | CASSLAPEAHEQFF
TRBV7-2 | CASSPDGGTWYGYTF
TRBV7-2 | CASSLLTGVPNTEAYF
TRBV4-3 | CASAEGTGLSTDTQYF
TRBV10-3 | CAISPGHHSYEQYF
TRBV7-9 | CASSINADRDYGYTF
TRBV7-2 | CASSYRDRGREQYF
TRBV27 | CASCPGRYNSPLHF
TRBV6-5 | CASSYSVGGPYNEQFF